This TCR beta chain was obtained from a study of blood T cell repertoires in COVID-19. Study-wide background: Acute and convalescent COVID-19 samples came from the United States, Italy and Spain. Sources were T cells, B-cell-depleted T cells, or PBMCs; the material itself was cDNA or gDNA.

Original handling: Reference gene primers were amplified, and this amplification served to estimate nucleated cell counts. The repertoire was sequenced with immunoSEQ multiplex PCR; TCRdb's copy has only in-frame clones and lacks some. The V and J calls and clone size are taken from that table; D and trimming were inferred from the DNA. The sample includes around 130,000 clones, roughly 79% of them seen just once. J gave up 1 base and V 6 bases, and 6 bases lay outside the gene matches. This CDR3 contains 16 residues. The V gene's germline CDR1 is KGHSH and CDR2 LQKENI. The specimen was peripheral blood. This receptor was taken from a human donor in a cohort sampled during active COVID-19. The J gene is TRBJ2-4, the V gene TRBV18, with 10 bases lining up with TRBD2. CDR3 coding DNA: TGTGCCAGCTCCCAGAGCGGGGGGGCGGCCAAAAACATTCAGTACTTC. It is translated as CASSQSGGAAKNIQYF.